The present T cell receptor (beta chain) was sequenced within a study of blood T cell repertoires in COVID-19. Germline-derived CDR1 and CDR2 are SEHNR and FQNEAQ (reference sequence). Trimming removed 4 bases from V and 2 bases from J; junction bases left unmatched: 1. The CDR3 has 13 amino acids. In the study's own analysis: Cell counts per sample came from amplifying reference gene primers. Measured with immunoSEQ multiplex PCR; TCRdb has only the in-frame clones, and not every one. The V and J calls and clone size are taken from that table; D and trimming were inferred from the DNA. The profile shows hundreds of thousands of clones, approximately 88% of them singletons.

What was sequenced was PBMCs or T cells enriched from blood (not recorded which). The gene calls are TRBV7-9 and TRBJ1-1; 7 nucleotides agree with TRBD1. This clonotype was sampled from a woman in her 40s who had recovered from COVID-19. Here the CDR3 reads CASSWDSNTEAFF. The DNA of the CDR3 is TGTGCCAGCAGCTGGGACAGTAACACTGAAGCTTTCTTT.